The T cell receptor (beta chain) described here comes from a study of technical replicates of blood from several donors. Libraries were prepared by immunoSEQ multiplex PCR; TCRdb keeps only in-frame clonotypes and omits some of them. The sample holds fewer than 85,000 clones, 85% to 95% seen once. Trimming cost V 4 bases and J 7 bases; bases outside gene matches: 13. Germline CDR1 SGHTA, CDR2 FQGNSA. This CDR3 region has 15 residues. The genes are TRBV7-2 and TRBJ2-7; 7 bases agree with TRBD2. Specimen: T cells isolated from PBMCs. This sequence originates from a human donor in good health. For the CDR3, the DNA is TGTGCCAGCAGCTCCCAGCTCAGCGGGGCCCGGGAGCAGTACTTC. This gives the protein CASSSQLSGAREQYF.